The rows below give T cell receptor beta chains drawn from one sample of a study of blood T cells in healthy people across ages. Each CDR3 protein is one row after TCRdb ran MiXCR on the 5' RACE reads. The sample lists hundreds of thousands of distinct CDR3 sequences, around 43% occurring once. Sequenced material: blood. Every receptor here comes from a man aged 55-75 years in good health. CDR3s include the opening cysteine and the closing phenylalanine or tryptophan. D genes are given only for firm matches. Part of the rows lack a size; the others show once, few, many or a class for expanded clones.

CDR3 | DNA | D | J | V | size | length
CASSRAGETQYF | TGTGCCAGCAGTAGGGCAGGAGAGACCCAGTACTTC | . | TRBJ2-5 | TRBV27 | few | 12
CASNTGRSQETQYF | TGCGCCAGCAACACGGGACGTTCGCAAGAGACCCAGTACTTC | . | TRBJ2-5 | TRBV5-1 | many | 14
CASSLAGGDIQYF | TGTGCCAGCAGCTTAGCGGGGGGTGACATTCAGTACTTC | . | TRBJ2-4 | TRBV7-2 | . | 13
CANRTVDRGTYEQYF | TGCGCCAACAGGACCGTAGACAGGGGAACCTACGAGCAGTACTTC | TRBD1 | TRBJ2-7 | TRBV5-1 | . | 15
CASSRSPERNTEAFF | TGTGCCAGCAGCCGATCCCCGGAACGGAACACTGAAGCTTTCTTT | . | TRBJ1-1 | TRBV7-2 | . | 15
CASSGGDAGELFF | TGTGCCAGCAGTGGAGGGGATGCCGGGGAGCTGTTTTTT | . | TRBJ2-2 | TRBV6-4 | . | 13
CASTGLSGANVLTF | TGTGCCAGCACTGGCCTCTCTGGGGCCAACGTCCTGACTTTC | . | TRBJ2-6 | TRBV2 | few | 14
CASSPRGGAGYEQYF | TGTGCCAGCAGTCCCCGGGGAGGGGCGGGCTACGAGCAGTACTTC | TRBD2 | TRBJ2-7 | TRBV6-5 | few | 15
CSVDWADQETQYF | TGCAGCGTTGATTGGGCAGACCAAGAGACCCAGTACTTC | . | TRBJ2-5 | TRBV29-1 | . | 13
CSAIRGGMSGDTQYF | TGCAGTGCTATACGGGGGGGCATGAGCGGAGATACGCAGTATTTT | TRBD2 | TRBJ2-3 | TRBV20-1 | . | 15
CASSPPGARGNEQFF | TGTGCCAGCAGCCCCCCTGGGGCTCGGGGCAATGAGCAGTTCTTC | . | TRBJ2-1 | TRBV7-8 | few | 15
CASSLAWAGDHEQYF | TGTGCCAGCAGCTTAGCCTGGGCAGGGGACCACGAGCAGTACTTC | . | TRBJ2-7 | TRBV11-2 | few | 15
CSVYRGRAETLSYEQYF | TGCAGCGTTTACAGGGGGAGGGCCGAAACCTTATCCTACGAGCAGTACTTC | . | TRBJ2-7 | TRBV29-1 | . | 17